The 20 T cell receptor beta chains presented below share a single source sample, sequenced in a study of PD-L1 blockade in urothelial cancer. The data were produced by immunoSEQ multiplex PCR, yet TCRdb's version contains in-frame clones alone and is incomplete. This table has 80,000 to 100,000 clones, 82% appearing once. Material: PBMCs, obtained around atezolizumab (anti-PD-L1) treatment. These receptors were collected from a man in his 70s with urothelial cancer.

This sequence joins TRBV5-1 and TRBJ2-4; 8 positions agree with TRBD1. V trimming: 4 bases; J trimming: 6 bases; junction bases outside the gene matches: 12. Germline lookup yields CDR1 SGHRS and CDR2 YFSETQ. The CDR3 sequence is 16 residues long. The CDR3 protein is CASSPTPTGEINIQYF. The DNA for the CDR3 is TGCGCCAGCAGCCCGACCCCGACAGGGGAAATAAACATTCAGTACTTC.

The J gene is TRBJ2-7, the V gene TRBV30; maybe TRBD1 (6 bases). V lost 1 base to trimming and J lost 7 bases, with 11 bases between them. The CDR3 sequence is 12 residues long. CDR1 and CDR2 (germline): GTSNPN, SVGIG (reference sequence). CDR3 region: CAWSGDMGEQYF. In DNA form, the CDR3 reads TGTGCCTGGAGTGGGGACATGGGGGAGCAGTACTTC. Looking up the rest from reference TRBV30 and TRBJ2-7 gives the full variable domain: SQTIHQWPATLVQPVGSPLSLECTVEGTSNPNLYWYRQAAGRGLQLLFYSVGIGQISSEVPQNLSASRPQDRQFILSSKKLLLSDSGFYLCAWSGDMGEQYFGPGTRLTVT.

The chain is built from TRBV18 and TRBJ2-5; TRBD2 might be the D (6 bases). The CDR3 loop spans 12 amino acids. The V end lost 6 bases, the J end lost 3 bases, and 8 bases lay between the germline ends. Looked up from germline, CDR1 is KGHSH and CDR2 is LQKENI. CDR3 coding DNA: TGTGCCAGCTCTAGGGAGGAAGAGACCCAGTACTTC. Its protein product is CASSREEETQYF.

This chain joins TRBV19 and TRBJ2-2; D perhaps matches TRBD2 (6 bases). Trimming left V 3 bases short and J 2 bases short, with 10 bases between. This CDR3 contains 15 residues. CDR1 is LNHDA, CDR2 SQIVND, per germline (reference sequence). The CDR3 sequence is CASSIRRANTGELFF. For the CDR3, the DNA is TGTGCCAGTAGTATCCGGAGGGCCAACACCGGGGAGCTGTTTTTT.

V usage is TRBV19 and J usage is TRBJ2-3; D is perhaps TRBD1 (7 bases). V lost 4 bases, J lost 5 bases, and 16 bases lay in between. CDR3 size: 15 residues. Germline V lookup: CDR1 LNHDA, CDR2 SQIVND (reference sequence). The CDR3 region is CASSNKEGAVDTQYF. The CDR3 DNA follows: TGTGCCAGTAGTAATAAGGAGGGGGCGGTAGATACGCAGTATTTT.

The chain joins TRBV6-5 to TRBJ2-1, with a tentative D call TRBD2 (7 bases). Germline lookup yields CDR1 MNHEY and CDR2 SVGAGI. Trimming took 2 bases from V and 10 from J, leaving 18 bases between them. The CDR3 length is 15 residues. This chain's CDR3 is CASSYTLTGGAEQFF. CDR3 nucleotide sequence: TGTGCCAGCAGTTACACCTTAACTGGGGGGGCAGAGCAGTTCTTC.

This chain links TRBV30 with TRBJ2-7; D might be TRBD2 (5 bases). Germline values: CDR1 GTSNPN, CDR2 SVGIG (reference sequence). V gave up 0 bases and J gave up 2 bases, with 14 bases separating them. The CDR3 is 15 residues long. The CDR3 DNA reads TGTGCCTGGAGTGTACATGGAGGCCCGGCCTACGAGCAGTACTTC. As protein: CAWSVHGGPAYEQYF.

The V call is TRBV5-5, the J call TRBJ2-7; D is unresolved. Germline V CDR1 and CDR2: SGHKS, YYEKEE (reference sequence). V was pared by 4 bases and J by 0 bases, with 8 bases between. This CDR3 is 13 amino acids long. This chain's CDR3 is CASSKQSSYEQYF. In DNA, the CDR3 is TGTGCCAGCAGCAAGCAAAGCTCCTACGAGCAGTACTTC.

This clone was recorded once. This chain links TRBV5-5 with TRBJ1-2, with a weak D call TRBD1 (5 bases). The CDR3 extends over 13 amino acids. V lost 2 bases, J lost 8 bases, and 13 bases lay in between. Germline CDR1 reads SGHKS; CDR2 reads YYEKEE (reference sequence). CDR3 sequence (DNA): TGTGCCAGCAGCTTAGGAGGGGTAGGAGGCTACACCTTC. Encoded protein: CASSLGGVGGYTF.

The gene calls are TRBV6-6 and TRBJ1-5, with D possibly being TRBD1 (5 bases). Germline-derived CDR1 and CDR2 are MNHNY and SVGAGI (reference sequence). Trimming removed 7 bases at V and 0 bases at J, with 10 bases between. This CDR3 region has 14 residues. CDR3 sequence reads: CASTQGNSNQPQHF. The CDR3 coding sequence is TGTGCCAGCACCCAGGGAAATAGCAATCAGCCCCAGCATTTT.

V is TRBV7-8 and J is TRBJ2-2, with unresolved D. CDR3 size: 16 residues. Germline lookup yields CDR1 SGHVS and CDR2 FQNEAQ. V was cut by 2 bases and J by 3 bases, with 13 bases left in between. This CDR3 reads CASSLILSPDTGELFF. CDR3 bases: TGTGCCAGCAGCTTAATCTTAAGTCCAGACACCGGGGAGCTGTTTTTT.

This clone was observed once. One end of the junction varies from germline; a read error may be responsible. This chain uses TRBV7-7 with TRBJ2-2, with a tentative D call TRBD2 (5 bases). In germline, CDR1 is SSHAT, CDR2 FNYEAQ (reference sequence). The CDR3 has 14 amino acids. The CDR3 DNA reads as TGTGCTAGCAGCCCCGGGGATTCCACCGGGGAGCTGTTTTTT. Its protein product is CASSPGDSTGELFF.

The chain combines TRBV4-2 with TRBJ2-7; TRBD2 agrees at 7 bases. Germline CDR1 is LGHNA and CDR2 is YNFKEQ. CDR3 length equals 15 residues. Trimming removed 0 bases from V and 3 bases from J; junction bases left unmatched: 5. CDR3: CASSQDLAAIYEQYF. The CDR3 nucleotides are TGTGCCAGCAGCCAAGACCTAGCGGCTATCTACGAGCAGTACTTC.

The V call is TRBV11-1, the J call TRBJ2-5; D is ambiguous. Germline V gene data show CDR1 as SGHAT and CDR2 as FQDESV (reference sequence). The length of the CDR3 is 12 residues. Trimming removed 5 bases from V and 9 bases from J, with 13 bases in between. CDR3 DNA: TGTGCCAGCAGCCACTCCGCGGTGGCCCAGTACTTC. This sequence encodes CASSHSAVAQYF. Full variable domain (missing parts from reference TRBV11-1 and TRBJ2-5): EAEVAQSPRYKITEKSQAVAFWCDPISGHATLYWYRQILGQGPELLVQFQDESVVDDSQLPKDRFSAERLKGVDSTLKIQPAELGDSAMYLCASSHSAVAQYFGPGTRLLVL.

The genes are TRBV5-1 and TRBJ2-1; D ambiguous. The CDR3 is made up of 14 amino acids. V was cut by 4 bases and J by 3 bases, with 11 bases left in between. From germline, CDR1 is SGHRS and CDR2 YFSETQ. In DNA, the CDR3 is TGCGCCAGCAGCCCTCCACAGAACTACAATGAGCAGTTCTTC. As protein: CASSPPQNYNEQFF. The whole variable domain, remainder taken from reference TRBV5-1 and TRBJ2-1, is KAGVTQTPRYLIKTRGQQVTLSCSPISGHRSVSWYQQTPGQGLQFLFEYFSETQRNKGNFPGRFSGRQFSNSRSEMNVSTLELGDSALYLCASSPPQNYNEQFFGPGTRLTVL.

J is TRBJ2-3 and V is TRBV19, with TRBD1 identical over 8 bases. Trimming cost V 0 bases and J 6 bases; bases outside gene matches: 8. Germline assignment: CDR1 LNHDA and CDR2 SQIVND (reference sequence). CDR3 length: 16 residues. In DNA form, the CDR3 reads TGTGCCAGTAGTATAGATAGGCAGGGGGCAATGGATACGCAGTATTTT. It translates to CASSIDRQGAMDTQYF.

The V and J genes are TRBV5-6 and TRBJ1-2; D perhaps matches TRBD1 (6 bases). The CDR3 contains 11 residues. Germline V gene data show CDR1 as SGHDT and CDR2 as YYEEEE. V was trimmed by 7 bases and J by 8 bases, leaving 12 bases between them. CDR3 sequence (DNA): TGTGCCAGCCGACAGGTCGGAGGCTACACCTTC. It specifies CASRQVGGYTF.

The chain combines TRBV7-6 with TRBJ1-5; 7 bases fit TRBD1. CDR1 SGHVS and CDR2 FNYEAQ come from the germline V gene. The CDR3 consists of 16 residues. V was clipped by 5 bases and J by 3 bases; unmatched bases: 10. The CDR3 DNA reads TGTGCCAGCAGCCACTCCACAGGGGCCGTCAATCAGCCCCAGCATTTT. Translation: CASSHSTGAVNQPQHF.

The chain carries TRBV6-1 and TRBJ2-3; D not resolved. Trimming took 6 bases from V and 4 from J, leaving 14 bases between them. The CDR3 spans 14 residues. Per germline, CDR1 MNHNS and CDR2 SASEGT. The CDR3 nucleotides are TGTGCCAGCAGCCTAGTCCTAAGTGCAGATACGCAGTATTTT. It is translated as CASSLVLSADTQYF.

V is TRBV19 and J is TRBJ2-5; tentative D call: TRBD2 (6 bases). This CDR3 spans 13 amino acids. CDR1 is LNHDA, CDR2 SQIVND, per germline (reference sequence). V was cut by 4 bases and J by 5 bases, with 11 bases left in between. CDR3 DNA sequence: TGTGCCAGTAGTACGCGGGGCCGGGAGACCCAGTACTTC. Residues: CASSTRGRETQYF.